This T cell receptor (beta chain) was obtained from a study of OX40 agonist ivuxolimab in advanced cancers. Overall study context: Intravenous ivuxolimab at 0.01 to 10 mg/kg was given to patients every 2 weeks. Study-wide results and limits: Near-lowest levels of clonal expansion characterized partial responders at 0.1-3.0 mg/kg. Low normalized clonal expansion also occurred in some nonresponding patients.

Comments on this clone: Its antigen remains unidentified.

The CDR3 has 14 residues. V was cut by 0 bases and J by 4 bases, with 9 bases left in between. Per the germline V gene, CDR1 is SGHDT and CDR2 is YYEEEE. Blood got drawn at baseline, again on cycle 4 day 1, and then on cycle 7 day 1. Assay: immunoSEQ multiplex PCR; the TCRdb copy retains only in-frame clones and omits some. Here the sample spans tens of thousands of clones, approximately 91% being singletons. This specimen consisted of CD4+ or CD8+ T cells sorted from blood, obtained in a trial of the OX40 agonist ivuxolimab. V and J are TRBV5-6 and TRBJ2-3; no clear D. This receptor was taken from an adult with an advanced solid tumor such as melanoma, head and neck, liver or kidney cancer. CDR3 residues: CASSLGSSADTQYF. The CDR3 DNA follows: TGTGCCAGCAGCTTGGGCTCTAGTGCAGATACGCAGTATTTT.